This TCR beta chain was observed in a study of identical twins. CDR1 is KGHSH and CDR2 is LQKENI in the germline V gene. The germline V and J ends were trimmed by 2 bases and 5 bases, with 3 bases remaining between them. The CDR3 is made up of 12 amino acids. MiXCR was run by TCRdb on the 5' RACE reads, yielding one entry per CDR3 protein. This sample carries nearly 650,000 distinct CDR3 sequences, roughly 6.6% of them seen once, and the ten largest clones take less than 2%. Findings and limits, study-wide: Shared out-of-frame alpha sequences (those common to twins) showed excess low generation probability.

This clonotype was seen a few times. What it recognizes is unknown. The sample was also reused in another study, on yellow fever vaccine responses in identical twins.

The rearrangement uses TRBV18 and TRBJ2-2; D unclear. Material for sequencing was PBMCs. The TCR sequence derives from a young woman in good health. The CDR3 DNA sequence: TGTGCCAGCTCACCAAAGACCGGGGAGCTGTTTTTT. It translates to CASSPKTGELFF. Drawing the rest from reference TRBV18 and TRBJ2-2, the complete variable domain is NAGVMQNPRHLVRRRGQEARLRCSPMKGHSHVYWYRQLPEEGLKFMVYLQKENIIDESGMPKERFSAEFPKEGPSILRIQQVVRGDSAAYFCASSPKTGELFFGEGSRLTVL.